Presented here are 6 T cell receptor beta chains from one specimen sequenced in a study of cytomegalovirus exposure and HLA in healthy donors. Profiling relied on immunoSEQ multiplex PCR, and the TCRdb table lists in-frame clones only, not all of them. Here the sample spans more than 140,000 clones, roughly 89% being singletons. The sequenced sample consisted of PBMCs. The source of these receptors is a woman younger than 35 in good health and CMV-seropositive.

J is TRBJ2-5 and V is TRBV5-6; D may be TRBD1 (5 bases). In germline, CDR1 is SGHDT, CDR2 YYEEEE. The CDR3 covers 14 residues. Trimming removed 4 bases at V and 2 bases at J, with 12 bases between. In nucleotides, the CDR3 is TGTGCCAGCAGCCCAGGGTTGAATCAAGAGACCCAGTACTTC. This gives the protein CASSPGLNQETQYF.

The V call is TRBV28, the J call TRBJ1-5; 7 bases are shared with TRBD1. The CDR3 contains 17 residues. V lost 4 bases and J lost 0; bases outside the gene matches: 9. The V gene's germline CDR1 is MDHEN and CDR2 SYDVKM. CDR3 coding DNA: TGTGCCAGCAGTTCCCCTGACAGGGTGTTTAGCAATCAGCCCCAGCATTTT. Protein: CASSSPDRVFSNQPQHF.

The chain combines TRBV18 with TRBJ2-5, with 7 bases that match TRBD1. Germline assignment: CDR1 KGHSH and CDR2 LQKENI. The CDR3 has 13 amino acids. V trimming: 2 bases; J trimming: 5 bases; junction bases outside the gene matches: 2. Written as DNA, the CDR3 is TGTGCCAGCTCACCAGAGGGACAGGAGACCCAGTACTTC. It is translated as CASSPEGQETQYF.

The chain uses TRBV30 and TRBJ2-1; TRBD1 matches 11 bases. The J segment lost 4 bases and the V segment lost 2 bases, leaving 4 bases of the junction unmatched. The germline CDR1 and CDR2 sequences are GTSNPN and SVGIG (reference sequence). The CDR3 is 15 residues long. The CDR3 reads CAWSPGTGGYNEQFF. CDR3 nucleotides: TGTGCCTGGAGTCCCGGGACAGGGGGTTACAATGAGCAGTTCTTC.

V is TRBV5-6 and J is TRBJ2-7; 7 positions match TRBD1. Germline V gives CDR1 SGHDT, CDR2 YYEEEE. The CDR3 covers 14 residues. V shed 6 bases, J shed 4 bases, and the junction held 10 bases outside the gene matches. The CDR3 DNA reads as TGTGCCAGCAACATGAGAGGGGGCCGGTACGAGCAGTACTTC. It yields the protein CASNMRGGRYEQYF.

The rearrangement links TRBV6-5 to TRBJ2-7; 12 bases line up with TRBD1. Germline lookup yields CDR1 MNHEY and CDR2 SVGAGI. V was pared by 0 bases and J by 5 bases, with 2 bases of the junction left unmatched. The CDR3 covers 15 residues. CDR3 bases: TGTGCCAGCAGTTACTCGGGACAGGGGGCCAACGAGCAGTACTTC. This gives the protein CASSYSGQGANEQYF.